These 18 T cell receptor beta chains were sequenced from one sample in a study of OX40 agonist ivuxolimab in advanced cancers. Library preparation was by the immunoSEQ multiplex PCR assay. TCRdb retrieved this table from immuneACCESS and kept in-frame rearrangements only. Not all clones are present; in checked studies, unresolved V genes account for under half, and no reason is known for the remainder. The table for this sample lists 65,000 to 100,000 clones; approximately 85% of them were counted only once. The ten biggest clones cover over 3% of the sample. The input for sequencing was CD4+ or CD8+ T cells sorted from blood, taken in a trial of the OX40 agonist ivuxolimab. The receptors originated from an adult with an advanced solid tumor such as melanoma, head and neck, liver or kidney cancer.

The chain uses TRBV27 and TRBJ2-5, with 8 bases lining up with TRBD1. This CDR3 has 14 amino acids. V dropped 4 bases and J dropped 7; count of bases not matched to a gene: 8. CDR1 and CDR2 from the germline V gene are MNHEY and SMNVEV (reference sequence). CDR3 bases: TGTGCCAGCAGTTCCCAGGGGGCGCGCGGGACCCAGTACTTC. Protein sequence: CASSSQGARGTQYF.

This clone was picked up a small number of times. V gene TRBV28 combines with J gene TRBJ1-2; 7 nucleotides align to TRBD1. The CDR3 consists of 16 residues. The ends lost 5 bases at V and 3 bases at J; junction bases unmatched: 12. Per the germline V gene, CDR1 is MDHEN and CDR2 is SYDVKM. CDR3 protein: CASSPLTGADYYGYTF. The CDR3 DNA sequence: TGTGCCAGCAGTCCCCTCACAGGGGCAGATTACTATGGCTACACCTTC.

This clone was observed once. The chain recombines TRBV19 with TRBJ2-5; 7 positions agree with TRBD2. The J call is doubtful: the DNA matches TRBJ2-7 better. CDR1 is LNHDA, CDR2 SQIVND, per germline (reference sequence). CDR3 length: 14 residues. CDR3 nucleotides: TGTGCCAGTAGTAGGAGCGGGAACTCCTACGAGCAGTACTTC. Translated, it gives CASSRSGNSYEQYF.

The genes are TRBV28 and TRBJ2-7, with TRBD2 matching over 11 bases. CDR1 MDHEN and CDR2 SYDVKM come from the germline V gene. The CDR3 is 16 residues long. Losses at the gene ends were 8 bases for V and 6 bases for J; bases not matched to a gene: 15. The CDR3 sequence: CASSTPGLADPGEQYF. For the CDR3, the DNA is TGTGCCAGCTCTACACCGGGACTAGCGGACCCGGGCGAGCAGTACTTC.

This chain links TRBV27 with TRBJ2-7; unclear D gene. This CDR3 is built from 11 residues. Trimming shortened V by 7 bases and J by 4 bases, and 8 bases separated the two germline ends. Germline loops: CDR1 MNHEY, CDR2 SMNVEV (reference sequence). The CDR3 region is CASTFGYEQYF. CDR3 nucleotides: TGTGCCAGCACCTTCGGGTACGAGCAGTACTTC.

The chain employs TRBV2 and TRBJ2-3; 7 bases are shared with TRBD1. This CDR3 is 15 amino acids long. V gave up 4 bases and J gave up 1 base; unmatched junction bases: 5. The germline CDR1 and CDR2 sequences are SNHLY and FYNNEI. For the CDR3, the DNA is TGTGCCAGCAGTGCGCTCACAGGGGGCACAGATACGCAGTATTTT. As protein: CASSALTGGTDTQYF.

This clone was picked up one time. The V call is TRBV4-3, the J call TRBJ1-1; D is uncertain. Between the trimmed V and J ends, which lost 0 bases and 0 bases, there was a span of 11 bases. This CDR3 has 16 amino acids. Germline assignment: CDR1 LGHNA and CDR2 YSLEER. The CDR3 DNA reads TGCGCCAGCAGCCAAGAAGCTACAGTATTGAACACTGAAGCTTTCTTT. Protein product: CASSQEATVLNTEAFF.

This chain uses TRBV11-2 with TRBJ1-4; 7 positions agree with TRBD1. The ends lost 4 bases at V and 8 bases at J; junction bases unmatched: 10. CDR1 SGHAT and CDR2 FQNNGV come from the germline V gene. The CDR3 is made up of 15 amino acids. CDR3 residues: CASSSSTGYKEKLFF. CDR3 DNA sequence: TGTGCCAGCAGCTCCTCGACAGGGTACAAGGAAAAACTGTTTTTT.

This clone has just one count. CDR3 nucleotides: TGCAGCGTTGTGCTTGGGGGCGGTCTTAAAGATACGCAGTATTTT. Residues: CSVVLGGGLKDTQYF. The rearrangement uses TRBV29-1 and TRBJ2-3; a weak D match, TRBD1 (6 bases). Germline assignment: CDR1 SQVTM and CDR2 ANQGSEA. Trimming took off 4 bases at V and 5 bases at J, with 19 bases between the two ends. The CDR3 runs 15 residues.

The gene calls are TRBV7-9 and TRBJ2-7; D gene uncertain. CDR1 and CDR2 (germline): SEHNR, FQNEAQ (reference sequence). Trimming stripped 5 bases from V and 1 base from J, with 18 bases between. CDR3 length equals 16 residues. The CDR3 loop is CASSLSWGSLSYEQYF. CDR3 in DNA: TGTGCCAGCAGCCTCAGTTGGGGTTCTCTTTCCTACGAGCAGTACTTC.

The chain links TRBV28 to TRBJ2-7; D gene uncertain. CDR1 and CDR2 from the germline V gene are MDHEN and SYDVKM. This CDR3 spans 10 amino acids. V lost 5 bases and J lost 6, with 5 bases in between. The CDR3 bases are TGTGCCAGCAGTGATTCCGAGCAGTACTTC. This codes for CASSDSEQYF.

The rearrangement joins TRBV5-1 to TRBJ1-2, with D possibly TRBD1 on 5 matching bases. CDR3 size: 14 residues. The V gene's germline CDR1 is SGHRS and CDR2 YFSETQ. Trimming took 0 bases from V and 1 from J, leaving 7 bases between them. The CDR3 loop reads CASSLAGGNYGYTF. CDR3 nucleotide sequence: TGCGCCAGCAGCTTGGCGGGGGGTAACTATGGCTACACCTTC.

The chain employs TRBV30 and TRBJ1-1; no reliable D call. Germline V gives CDR1 GTSNPN, CDR2 SVGIG (reference sequence). The CDR3 consists of 15 residues. The V end was cut by 0 bases, the J end by 1 base, with 12 bases between. The CDR3 coding sequence is TGTGCCTGGAGTGTAATCTCGGAGCCGAACACTGAAGCTTTCTTT. Protein sequence: CAWSVISEPNTEAFF. The whole variable domain, remainder taken from reference TRBV30 and TRBJ1-1, is SQTIHQWPATLVQPVGSPLSLECTVEGTSNPNLYWYRQAAGRGLQLLFYSVGIGQISSEVPQNLSASRPQDRQFILSSKKLLLSDSGFYLCAWSVISEPNTEAFFGQGTRLTVV.

V is TRBV7-9 and J is TRBJ2-1; TRBD2 matches at 12 bases. The CDR3 covers 16 residues. J gave up 7 bases and V 4 bases, and 8 bases lay outside the gene matches. Germline assignment: CDR1 SEHNR and CDR2 FQNEAQ (reference sequence). CDR3 DNA sequence: TGTGCCAGCAGCTCAACGGAGACTAGCGGGAGTAATGAGCAGTTCTTC. This translates into CASSSTETSGSNEQFF.

The chain couples TRBV7-3 to TRBJ2-7; D may be TRBD1 (6 bases). CDR3 length: 13 amino acids. The V end lost 2 bases, the J end lost 6 bases, and 11 bases lay between the germline ends. CDR1 and CDR2 (germline): SGHTA, FQGTGA. CDR3 amino acids: CASSLLGAGEQYF. The CDR3 region has the DNA TGTGCCAGCAGCTTATTGGGGGCGGGCGAGCAGTACTTC.

This clone was seen once. The J gene is TRBJ2-3, the V gene TRBV9; the D is unclear. The germline V gene encodes CDR1 SGDLS and CDR2 YYNGEE. The CDR3 is 13 residues long. Trimming took 4 bases from V and 0 from J, leaving 6 bases between them. CDR3: CASSPTSTDTQYF. In nucleotides, the CDR3 is TGTGCCAGCAGCCCTACTAGCACAGATACGCAGTATTTT.

The J gene is TRBJ2-7, the V gene TRBV28; TRBD2 aligns across 7 bases. Losses at the gene ends were 2 bases for V and 2 bases for J; bases not matched to a gene: 3. Germline-derived CDR1 and CDR2 are MDHEN and SYDVKM. The length of the CDR3 is 14 residues. The CDR3 coding sequence is TGTGCCAGCAGTTTACCCGGACTAGCCTACGAGCAGTACTTC. The encoded protein is CASSLPGLAYEQYF.

The rearrangement uses TRBV27 and TRBJ1-2, with TRBD1 matching over 9 bases. V lost 0 bases and J lost 5; bases outside the gene matches: 7. The CDR3 loop spans 16 amino acids. Germline V gene sequence: CDR1 MNHEY, CDR2 SMNVEV (reference sequence). CDR3 in DNA: TGTGCCAGCAGTTTATCCTCCGGGACAGGGAATTATGGCTACACCTTC. This encodes CASSLSSGTGNYGYTF.